These 18 T cell receptor beta chains were all obtained from the same sample, sequenced in a study of blood T cell repertoires in COVID-19. Profiled with immunoSEQ multiplex PCR; TCRdb holds only in-frame clones, not every one. The sample shows roughly 290,000 clones, 89% of them seen only once. Input material: PBMCs or T cells enriched from blood (not recorded which). The receptors were sampled from a woman aged 40 to 50 who had recovered from COVID-19.

V is TRBV9 and J is TRBJ1-5, with D tentatively TRBD1 (6 bases). Trimming took off 3 bases at V and 0 bases at J, with 10 bases between the two ends. The CDR3 runs 15 residues. The germline gives CDR1 SGDLS, CDR2 YYNGEE. The CDR3 DNA follows: TGTGCCAGCAGCGCGCACAGGGATAGCAATCAGCCCCAGCATTTT. It codes for CASSAHRDSNQPQHF.

This clone was seen more than once but under ten times. The V gene is TRBV7-6, the J gene TRBJ2-2, with D perhaps TRBD2 (6 bases). The CDR3 length is 14 residues. CDR1 is SGHVS and CDR2 is FNYEAQ in the germline V gene. The germline V and J ends were trimmed by 1 base and 8 bases, with 11 bases remaining between them. The chain's CDR3 is CASSLDGRTGELFF. CDR3 coding DNA: TGTGCCAGCAGCTTAGATGGGAGGACTGGGGAGCTGTTTTTT. Complete variable domain (other parts from reference TRBV7-6 and TRBJ2-2): GAGVSQSPRYKVTKRGQDVALRCDPISGHVSLYWYRQALGQGPEFLTYFNYEAQQDKSGLPNDRFSAERPEGSISTLTIQRTEQRDSAMYRCASSLDGRTGELFFGEGSRLTVL.

J is TRBJ2-2 and V is TRBV18, with 13 bases matching TRBD2. This CDR3 has 16 residues. Per the germline V gene, CDR1 is KGHSH and CDR2 is LQKENI. The V gene end was trimmed by 2 bases and the J gene end by 3 bases; junction bases not matched to a gene: 0. DNA for the CDR3: TGTGCCAGCTCACCAACTAGCGGGAGGGACACCGGGGAGCTGTTTTTT. Amino acid sequence: CASSPTSGRDTGELFF.

V gene TRBV5-4 combines with J gene TRBJ1-3; D unresolved. With 4 bases removed from V and 0 bases from J, the gap between germline ends came to 11 bases. There are 15 residues in the CDR3. Germline CDR1 is SGHNT and CDR2 is YYREEE (reference sequence). The CDR3 sequence: CASSRDLSSGNTIYF. The CDR3 region has the DNA TGTGCCAGCAGCAGAGACTTAAGCTCTGGAAACACCATATATTTT.

V usage is TRBV7-9 and J usage is TRBJ2-5, with 8 bases identical to TRBD2. V dropped 4 bases and J dropped 1; count of bases not matched to a gene: 2. The CDR3 runs to 14 residues. Germline V gene sequence: CDR1 SEHNR, CDR2 FQNEAQ (reference sequence). CDR3 protein: CASSSSGSQETQYF. CDR3 nucleotides: TGTGCCAGCAGCTCGAGCGGGAGCCAAGAGACCCAGTACTTC.

The CDR3, as DNA: TGTGCCAGCAGTTACCAGTCTAACTATGGCTACACCTTC. Amino acids: CASSYQSNYGYTF. This chain uses TRBV6-2 or TRBV6-3 with TRBJ1-2, with unresolved D. Deletions cut 2 bases from V and 0 bases from J, with 4 bases between. This CDR3 has 13 residues. Germline-derived CDR1 and CDR2 are MNHEY and SVGEGT.

Regarding this clone: The sample carries other DNA sequences with the same CDR3. The chain couples TRBV2 to TRBJ1-1, with unresolved D. From germline, CDR1 is SNHLY and CDR2 FYNNEI. CDR3 length equals 15 residues. Trimming left V 2 bases short and J 1 base short, with 11 bases between. The DNA for the CDR3 is TGTGCCAGCAGTGAACACGGAGGGAGGAACACTGAAGCTTTCTTT. Amino acids: CASSEHGGRNTEAFF.

This rearrangement joins TRBV19 to TRBJ2-1; 11 positions agree with TRBD2. The CDR3 is 16 residues long. The junction had 12 bases not matched to a gene; V was cut back by 7 bases and J by 7 bases. Germline assignment: CDR1 LNHDA and CDR2 SQIVND (reference sequence). CDR3 loop: CASIHIAGGGFNEQFF. CDR3 coding DNA: TGTGCCAGTATCCACATAGCGGGAGGGGGGTTTAATGAGCAGTTCTTC.

The J gene is TRBJ1-1, the V gene TRBV5-1; perhaps TRBD1 as D (5 bases). Germline CDR1 reads SGHRS; CDR2 reads YFSETQ. The V end lost 4 bases, the J end lost 0 bases, and 10 bases lay between the germline ends. The CDR3 extends over 14 amino acids. The CDR3 nucleotides are TGCGCCAGCAGCGGGGCAGCCGTGAACACTGAAGCTTTCTTT. Protein product: CASSGAAVNTEAFF.

This clone showed up many times. The chain couples TRBV6-1 to TRBJ2-1, with 12 bases aligning to TRBD2. Trimming at V came to 2 bases and at J to 8 bases, leaving 7 bases not matched to a gene. The CDR3 is 16 residues long. Germline V gene data show CDR1 as MNHNS and CDR2 as SASEGT. CDR3 DNA: TGTGCCAGCAGTGAAACTCTAGCGGGGGGGCTCGATGAGCAGTTCTTC. Amino acids: CASSETLAGGLDEQFF.

There are a few counts of this clone. This rearrangement joins TRBV25-1 to TRBJ1-1; D unclear. Germline assignment: CDR1 MGHDK and CDR2 SYGVNS. V lost 2 bases and J lost 0, with 10 bases in between. The CDR3 has 15 amino acids. The DNA for the CDR3 is TGTGCCAGCAGTGAACCAGGCAGCCTGAACACTGAAGCTTTCTTT. Protein: CASSEPGSLNTEAFF. The variable domain in full, with the rest retrieved from reference TRBV25-1 and TRBJ1-1, is EADIYQTPRYLVIGTGKKITLECSQTMGHDKMYWYQQDPGMELHLIHYSYGVNSTEKGDLSSESTVSRIRTEHFPLTLESARPSHTSQYLCASSEPGSLNTEAFFGQGTRLTVV.

CDR3 sequence reads: CASSESTGLAGTNNEQFF. DNA of the CDR3: TGCGCCAGCAGTGAGTCGACGGGACTAGCGGGCACAAACAATGAGCAGTTCTTC. The rearrangement uses TRBV10-2 and TRBJ2-1; TRBD2 aligns across 12 bases. The V and J ends lost 0 bases and 5 bases, in that order; junction bases with no gene match: 8. The germline V gene has CDR1 WSHSY and CDR2 SAAADI. The CDR3 has 18 residues.

The chain couples TRBV19 to TRBJ2-3, with TRBD2 identical over 8 bases. The V segment lost 2 bases and the J segment 2 bases; nucleotides outside the gene matches: 3. The V gene's germline CDR1 is LNHDA and CDR2 SQIVND (reference sequence). The CDR3 spans 15 residues. The CDR3 region has the DNA TGTGCCAGTAGTATAACTAGCGGACACACAGATACGCAGTATTTT. It encodes CASSITSGHTDTQYF.

The J gene is TRBJ1-1, the V gene TRBV30; D call uncertain. In germline, CDR1 is GTSNPN, CDR2 SVGIG (reference sequence). V gave up 0 bases and J gave up 4 bases, with 15 bases separating them. The CDR3 is made up of 15 amino acids. The CDR3 DNA reads as TGTGCCTGGAGTGTATTAACAGCAGGCTTCACTGAAGCTTTCTTT. It codes for CAWSVLTAGFTEAFF.

The chain is built from TRBV20-1 and TRBJ2-3; D might be TRBD1 (7 bases). Looked up from germline, CDR1 is DFQATT and CDR2 is SNEGSKA (reference sequence). Trimming removed 3 bases at V and 5 bases at J, with 21 bases between. The CDR3 contains 16 residues. For the CDR3, the DNA is TGCAGTGCTAGTGTAAGCCCCTTGCGGGACAGAGATACGCAGTATTTT. Translated, it gives CSASVSPLRDRDTQYF.

The chain uses TRBV4-1 and TRBJ1-2; D gene ambiguous. Germline V CDR1 and CDR2: MGHRA, YSYEKL. V lost 1 base to trimming and J lost 6 bases, with 15 bases between them. The CDR3 extends over 15 amino acids. The chain's CDR3 is CASSQVLQAPNGYTF. The CDR3 coding sequence is TGCGCCAGCAGCCAAGTGCTCCAGGCCCCCAATGGCTACACCTTC.

The V call is TRBV2, the J call TRBJ2-1; 14 nucleotides line up with TRBD2. CDR1 and CDR2 (germline): SNHLY, FYNNEI. V shed 5 bases, J shed 8 bases, and the junction held 8 bases outside the gene matches. This CDR3 has 16 amino acids. CDR3 bases: TGTGCCAGCAGTTCCGGGACTAGCGGGAGATGGGATGAGCAGTTCTTC. Protein: CASSSGTSGRWDEQFF.

The V gene is TRBV30, the J gene TRBJ1-2; 8 positions match TRBD1. CDR3 length equals 13 residues. The germline V gene encodes CDR1 GTSNPN and CDR2 SVGIG (reference sequence). Losses at the gene ends were 1 base for V and 8 bases for J; bases not matched to a gene: 6. This chain's CDR3 is CAWSAYRGEGYTF. In DNA, the CDR3 is TGTGCCTGGAGTGCATACAGGGGGGAGGGCTACACCTTC.